This TCR beta chain was observed in a study of cytomegalovirus exposure and HLA in healthy donors. PCR primers comprised 60 Vbeta and 13 Jbeta primers. Libraries were prepared by immunoSEQ multiplex PCR; TCRdb keeps only in-frame clonotypes and omits some of them. The repertoire has about 59,000 clones, approximately 80% of them found once; the top ten carry approximately 1.5%. Germline loops: CDR1 SQVTM, CDR2 ANQGSEA. With V trimmed by 3 bases and J by 7 bases, 7 bases remained unmatched. The CDR3 has 14 amino acids. This chain connects TRBV29-1 to TRBJ1-2, with TRBD1 identical over 11 bases. The sequence was obtained from a man aged 35 to 55 in good health and CMV-seronegative. The sequenced material came from PBMCs. In DNA form, the CDR3 reads TGCAGCGTTGACCCGGGGACAGGGGGGACTGGCTACACCTTC. It translates to CSVDPGTGGTGYTF. The full variable domain, with the rest looked up from reference TRBV29-1 and TRBJ1-2, is SAVISQKPSRDICQRGTSLTIQCQVDSQVTMMFWYRQQPGQSLTLIATANQGSEATYESGFVIDKFPISRPNLTFSTLTVSNMSPEDSSIYLCSVDPGTGGTGYTFGSGTRLTVV.